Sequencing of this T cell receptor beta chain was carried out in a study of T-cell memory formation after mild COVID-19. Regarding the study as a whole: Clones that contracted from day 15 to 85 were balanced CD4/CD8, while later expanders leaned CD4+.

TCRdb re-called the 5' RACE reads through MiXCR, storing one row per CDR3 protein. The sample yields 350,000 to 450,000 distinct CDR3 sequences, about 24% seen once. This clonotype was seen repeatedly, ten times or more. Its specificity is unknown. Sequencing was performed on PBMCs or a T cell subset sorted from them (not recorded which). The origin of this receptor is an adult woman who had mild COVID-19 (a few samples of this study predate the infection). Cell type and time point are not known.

The CDR3 loop is CASSLVSGGPPDTQYF. The CDR3, as DNA: TGTGCCAGCAGCTTAGTGTCGGGAGGGCCCCCAGATACGCAGTATTTT. This chain joins TRBV7-2 and TRBJ2-3; 8 bases line up with TRBD2. V was clipped by 1 base and J by 4 bases; unmatched bases: 7. The CDR3 sequence is 16 residues long. Per the germline V gene, CDR1 is SGHTA and CDR2 is FQGNSA.